These 25 T cell receptor beta chains share one sample of origin, sequenced in a study of identical twins. MiXCR, run by TCRdb on the 5' RACE reads, gives a single entry per CDR3 protein. The sample carries roughly 1.6 million distinct CDR3 sequences, around 29% recorded once. The source material was cord blood. The receptor source for this set is a newborn girl in good health.

As concerns this clonotype: This may be a read error: a much more frequent sequence differs by one nucleotide. The chain recombines TRBV28 with TRBJ1-2; D gene uncertain. The CDR3 is made up of 14 amino acids. Looked up from germline, CDR1 is MDHEN and CDR2 is SYDVKM. CDR3 nucleotide sequence: TGTGCCAGCAGTCCCTTGAGAGCTAACCATGGCTACACCTTC. This gives the protein CASSPLRANHGYTF.

The chain links TRBV30 to TRBJ1-6; D is unresolved. V was pared by 1 base and J by 7 bases, with 11 bases between. The CDR3 is 14 residues long. Germline V lookup: CDR1 GTSNPN, CDR2 SVGIG (reference sequence). Written as DNA, the CDR3 is TGTGCCTGGAGTGCGGGCTTAAGAAATTCACCCCTCCACTTT. As protein: CAWSAGLRNSPLHF.

This clonotype was seen more than once but under ten times. This sequence joins TRBV4-2 and TRBJ2-1; tentative D call: TRBD2 (6 bases). V was shortened by 0 bases and J by 11 bases, with 11 bases between the two germline ends. This CDR3 region has 13 residues. Germline CDR1 LGHNA, CDR2 YNFKEQ. The CDR3 sequence: CASSQDVAGKQFF. The CDR3 DNA is TGTGCCAGCAGCCAAGATGTGGCGGGGAAGCAGTTCTTC.

The chain employs TRBV5-6 and TRBJ2-1; TRBD2 agrees at 7 bases. V lost 1 base and J lost 4; bases outside the gene matches: 14. This CDR3 is 18 amino acids long. Germline-derived CDR1 and CDR2 are SGHDT and YYEEEE. CDR3 DNA: TGTGCCAGCAGCTTGTTTTCCCCTCGGGGGGACCTTTACAATGAGCAGTTCTTC. Its translation is CASSLFSPRGDLYNEQFF.

A few counts support this clonotype. The rearrangement joins TRBV9 to TRBJ2-1, with TRBD2 matching over 7 bases. CDR1 is SGDLS, CDR2 YYNGEE, per germline. Trimming removed 0 bases from V and 1 base from J; junction bases left unmatched: 4. The length of the CDR3 is 16 residues. CDR3: CASSVVRGSSYNEQFF. The CDR3 DNA reads as TGTGCCAGCAGCGTAGTTCGCGGGAGTTCCTACAATGAGCAGTTCTTC.

This clonotype came up many times. The genes are TRBV10-3 and TRBJ2-7; D may be TRBD1 (5 bases). The CDR3 is 13 amino acids. In germline, CDR1 is ENHRY, CDR2 SYGVKD. V was cut by 3 bases and J by 0 bases, with 6 bases left in between. CDR3 loop: CAISDQGSYEQYF. CDR3 coding DNA: TGTGCCATCAGTGATCAGGGCTCCTACGAGCAGTACTTC.

On this clonotype: A read error may account for a junction end that differs from germline. The rearrangement uses TRBV6-1 and TRBJ2-3, with 7 positions matching TRBD2. This CDR3 spans 19 amino acids. Germline values: CDR1 MNHNS, CDR2 SASEGT. CDR3 amino acids: CASSETGELARGGTGTQYF. In DNA form, the CDR3 reads TGTGCCAGCAGTGAAACGGGGGAACTAGCGAGAGGAGGAACAGGTACGCAGTATTTT.

In its sample, this clonotype was seen once. The chain combines TRBV10-3 with TRBJ2-3; the match to TRBD2 covers 9 bases. The V and J ends lost 0 bases and 3 bases, in that order; junction bases with no gene match: 10. The CDR3 runs to 18 residues. CDR1 and CDR2 (germline): ENHRY, SYGVKD. The CDR3 loop reads CAISESGSAGGLTDTQYF. CDR3 in DNA: TGTGCCATCAGTGAGTCTGGGTCAGCGGGGGGACTGACAGATACGCAGTATTTT.

This clonotype was counted ten times or more. The rearrangement uses TRBV5-1 and TRBJ2-1, with 7 bases identical to TRBD2. The trim removed 0 bases at V and 7 bases at J, leaving 10 bases unmatched. Per germline, CDR1 SGHRS and CDR2 YFSETQ. The CDR3 length is 16 residues. This CDR3 reads CASSLAIGTNENEQFF. DNA of the CDR3: TGCGCCAGCAGCTTGGCCATCGGGACTAATGAGAATGAGCAGTTCTTC.

The chain carries TRBV10-2 and TRBJ2-5, with D tentatively TRBD2 (5 bases). From germline, CDR1 is WSHSY and CDR2 SAAADI. V shed 7 bases and J shed 3 bases, with 18 bases lying between them. The CDR3 has 15 amino acids. In DNA form, the CDR3 reads TGCGCCAGCACCAGTTCCGGGATCTTAAAAGAGACCCAGTACTTC. Translation: CASTSSGILKETQYF.

The genes are TRBV21-1 and TRBJ2-2. TRBV21-1 is flagged as a pseudogene. The CDR3 has 13 amino acids. The CDR3 coding sequence is TGTGCCAGCAGCAAAGAGGGCACCGGGGAGCTGTTTTTT. Protein product: CASSKEGTGELFF.

The rearrangement links TRBV20-1 to TRBJ1-4; TRBD1 matches 7 bases. This CDR3 region has 13 residues. J lost 8 bases, V lost 6 bases, and 9 bases had no gene match. CDR1 and CDR2 from the germline V gene are DFQATT and SNEGSKA (reference sequence). CDR3 nucleotide sequence: TGCAGTGCCCCCGGGACAGTTAAGGAAAAACTGTTTTTT. It is translated as CSAPGTVKEKLFF.

This chain joins TRBV12-3 or TRBV12-4 and TRBJ1-5; the match to TRBD1 covers 10 bases. The CDR3 is 15 amino acids. V was clipped by 6 bases and J by 5 bases; unmatched bases: 7. The CDR3 DNA reads as TGTGCCAGCAGCTCCGAAGGGACAGGGGATCAGCCCCAGCATTTT. As protein: CASSSEGTGDQPQHF.

The V call is TRBV3-1, the J call TRBJ1-6, with D perhaps TRBD1 (6 bases). Deletions cut 0 bases from V and 10 bases from J, with 22 bases between. The CDR3 consists of 18 residues. Germline V lookup: CDR1 LGHDT, CDR2 YNNKEL (reference sequence). Written as DNA, the CDR3 is TGTGCCAGCAGCCAAGAGGGGTTTTTGGTACAGGGAGGGTCACCCCTCCACTTT. Protein product: CASSQEGFLVQGGSPLHF. The complete variable domain, with remaining parts taken from reference TRBV3-1 and TRBJ1-6, reads DTAVSQTPKYLVTQMGNDKSIKCEQNLGHDTMYWYKQDSKKFLKIMFSYNNKELIINETVPNRFSPKSPDKAHLNLHINSLELGDSAVYFCASSQEGFLVQGGSPLHFGNGTRLTVT.

This clonotype was counted ten times or more. This chain uses TRBV6-6 with TRBJ2-5; 10 bases match TRBD2. J was trimmed by 2 bases and V by 2 bases; bases with no gene match: 5. The germline V gene encodes CDR1 MNHNY and CDR2 SVGAGI (reference sequence). The CDR3 extends over 16 amino acids. DNA for the CDR3: TGTGCCAGCAGTTACAGTAGCGGGGGGCTTCAAGAGACCCAGTACTTC. Its translation is CASSYSSGGLQETQYF.

This clonotype was counted between two and nine times. The rearrangement joins TRBV7-8 to TRBJ2-1; 9 nucleotides agree with TRBD1. The CDR3 extends over 16 amino acids. The germline V gene has CDR1 SGHVS and CDR2 FQNEAQ. V was clipped by 1 base and J by 6 bases; unmatched bases: 7. CDR3 sequence: CASSLVGTGRANEQFF. CDR3 sequence (DNA): TGTGCCAGCAGCTTAGTTGGGACAGGGAGGGCCAATGAGCAGTTCTTC.

The V and J genes are TRBV15 and TRBJ2-3, with D unclear. V dropped 4 bases and J dropped 0 bases, with 11 bases sitting between them. The CDR3 has 15 amino acids. Germline values: CDR1 LNHNV, CDR2 YYDKDF (reference sequence). CDR3 protein: CATSTRVTSTDTQYF. DNA of the CDR3: TGTGCCACCAGCACTAGGGTCACTAGCACAGATACGCAGTATTTT.

This clonotype was seen a few times. CDR3 DNA sequence: TGTGCCAGCAGCCCCCTTCTAGCGGGGGCCGACACAGATACGCAGTATTTT. Residues: CASSPLLAGADTDTQYF. The chain links TRBV9 to TRBJ2-3; 10 bases agree with TRBD2. The germline CDR1 and CDR2 sequences are SGDLS and YYNGEE. Trimming took 4 bases from V and 2 from J; bases not matched to a gene: 10. This CDR3 region has 17 residues.

The chain links TRBV29-1 to TRBJ2-3; the D gene could be TRBD1 or TRBD2 (6 bases each). Germline CDR1 and CDR2: SQVTM and ANQGSEA. The ends were cut back, 3 bases at V and 2 bases at J, with 18 bases in the middle. The CDR3 is 16 amino acids. The CDR3 reads CSVEGGRGIPTDTQYF. Here the CDR3 DNA reads TGCAGCGTTGAGGGGGGCAGGGGAATTCCCACAGATACGCAGTATTTT.

This clonotype was observed many times. The chain has TRBV7-9 and TRBJ1-2, with no clear D. Germline V gene sequence: CDR1 SEHNR, CDR2 FQNEAQ (reference sequence). The V gene lost 2 bases and the J gene lost 6 bases, with 13 bases spanning the gap. The CDR3 is made up of 14 amino acids. In nucleotides, the CDR3 is TGTGCCAGCAGCTTAAGTATTTCCAGGCATGGCTACACCTTC. Translating gives CASSLSISRHGYTF.

This clonotype was seen only a few times. CDR3 protein: CSASPLAGFYEQYF. Here the CDR3 DNA reads TGCAGTGCTAGCCCACTAGCGGGGTTCTACGAGCAGTACTTC. The gene calls are TRBV20-1 and TRBJ2-7, with 10 positions matching TRBD2. J was trimmed by 3 bases and V by 3 bases; bases with no gene match: 5. The CDR3 consists of 14 residues. Germline V lookup: CDR1 DFQATT, CDR2 SNEGSKA (reference sequence).

The table lists this clonotype with a few counts. The genes are TRBV12-3 or TRBV12-4 and TRBJ1-1; D perhaps matches TRBD1 (6 bases). V shed 4 bases and J shed 3 bases, with 18 bases lying between them. The CDR3 totals 16 residues. The chain's CDR3 is CASSSGTGTSHTEAFF. CDR3 in DNA: TGTGCCAGCAGTTCGGGAACAGGGACCTCTCACACTGAAGCTTTCTTT.

This clonotype occurred a few times. This chain joins TRBV7-2 and TRBJ1-1; the match to TRBD1 covers 7 bases. Germline V gene data show CDR1 as SGHTA and CDR2 as FQGNSA. The V gene end was trimmed by 4 bases and the J gene end by 1 base; junction bases not matched to a gene: 12. CDR3 length: 17 residues. CDR3 protein: CASSSTGATIGNTEAFF. CDR3 nucleotide sequence: TGTGCCAGCAGCTCTACAGGGGCCACGATCGGGAACACTGAAGCTTTCTTT.

V gene TRBV4-2 combines with J gene TRBJ2-5; 11 positions match TRBD2. The CDR3 runs to 17 residues. Germline CDR1 reads LGHNA; CDR2 reads YNFKEQ. The junction had 8 bases not matched to a gene; V was cut back by 0 bases and J by 5 bases. CDR3 loop: CASSQDRASGRTETQYF. CDR3 DNA: TGTGCCAGCAGCCAAGATAGGGCTAGCGGGAGGACTGAGACCCAGTACTTC.

This rearrangement joins TRBV7-2 to TRBJ2-4, with TRBD2 matching 10 bases. CDR3 length: 14 amino acids. The trim removed 2 bases at V and 8 bases at J, leaving 3 bases unmatched. Looked up from germline, CDR1 is SGHTA and CDR2 is FQGNSA. CDR3 bases: TGTGCCAGCAGCTTATTGGGGACTAGCGACATTCAGTACTTC. Translating it yields CASSLLGTSDIQYF.